In this sample, the clone carrying this T cell receptor (beta chain) turned up a few times. Its antigen is currently unknown. TCRdb re-called the 5' RACE reads with MiXCR, one entry per CDR3 protein. The table shows under 450,000 distinct CDR3 sequences, with around a sixth occurring only once. The V end was cut by 0 bases, the J end by 0 bases, with 6 bases between. The CDR3 covers 16 residues. The germline V gene encodes CDR1 SGHTA and CDR2 FQGNSA. This specimen comes from a study of identical twins. General observations from the study: With monozygotic twins, out-of-frame TCR alpha sharing exceeded what models estimated. Without tracking the same donors, conclusions rested on cross-sectional statistical analysis. A partial confounding effect on zero-insertion analyses could come from invariant MAIT and iNKT cells.

The chain is built from TRBV7-2 and TRBJ2-6; D gene ambiguous. Sequences were obtained from naive T cells sorted from blood. The receptor was derived from a man aged 50-59 years in good health. CDR3 loop: CASSLAQLSGANVLTF. The CDR3 DNA reads as TGTGCCAGCAGCTTAGCACAGCTCTCTGGGGCCAACGTCCTGACTTTC.